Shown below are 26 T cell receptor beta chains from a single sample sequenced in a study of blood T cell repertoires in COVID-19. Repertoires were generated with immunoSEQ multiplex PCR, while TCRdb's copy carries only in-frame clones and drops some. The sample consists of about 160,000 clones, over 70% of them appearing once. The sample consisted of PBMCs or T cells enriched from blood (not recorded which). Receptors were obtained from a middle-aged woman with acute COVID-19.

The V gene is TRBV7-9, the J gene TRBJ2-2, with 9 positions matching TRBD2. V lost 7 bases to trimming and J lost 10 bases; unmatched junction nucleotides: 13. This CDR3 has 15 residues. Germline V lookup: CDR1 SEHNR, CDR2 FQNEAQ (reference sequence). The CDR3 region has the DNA TGTGCCAGCACCCCACCGGGGGCGGGAGGGGAGGAGCTGTTTTTT. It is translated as CASTPPGAGGEELFF. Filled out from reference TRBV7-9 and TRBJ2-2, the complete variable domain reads DTGVSQNPRHKITKRGQNVTFRCDPISEHNRLYWYRQTLGQGPEFLTYFQNEAQLEKSRLLSDRFSAERPKGSFSTLEIQRTEQGDSAMYLCASTPPGAGGEELFFGEGSRLTVL.

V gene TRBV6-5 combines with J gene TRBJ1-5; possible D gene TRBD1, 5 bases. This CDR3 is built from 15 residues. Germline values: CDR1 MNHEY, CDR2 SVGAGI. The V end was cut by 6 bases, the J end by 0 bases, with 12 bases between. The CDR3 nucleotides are TGTGCCAGCAGGCTAAGACAGAGTAGCAATCAGCCCCAGCATTTT. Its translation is CASRLRQSSNQPQHF.

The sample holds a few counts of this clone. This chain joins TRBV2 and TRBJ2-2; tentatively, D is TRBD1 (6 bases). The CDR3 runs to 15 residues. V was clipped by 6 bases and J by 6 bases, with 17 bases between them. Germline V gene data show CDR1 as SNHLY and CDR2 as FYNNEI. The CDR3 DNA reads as TGTGCCAGCAGGGGTCAGGGGCTAAGTCCCGGGGAGCTGTTTTTT. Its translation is CASRGQGLSPGELFF. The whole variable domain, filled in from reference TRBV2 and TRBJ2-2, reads EPEVTQTPSHQVTQMGQEVILRCVPISNHLYFYWYRQILGQKVEFLVSFYNNEISEKSEIFDDQFSVERPDGSNFTLKIRSTKLEDSAMYFCASRGQGLSPGELFFGEGSRLTVL.

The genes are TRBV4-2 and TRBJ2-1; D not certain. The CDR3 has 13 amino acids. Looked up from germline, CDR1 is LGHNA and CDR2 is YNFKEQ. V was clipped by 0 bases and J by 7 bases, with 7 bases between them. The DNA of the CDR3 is TGTGCCAGCAGCCAAGAGGTCGGGAATGAGCAGTTCTTC. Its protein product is CASSQEVGNEQFF.

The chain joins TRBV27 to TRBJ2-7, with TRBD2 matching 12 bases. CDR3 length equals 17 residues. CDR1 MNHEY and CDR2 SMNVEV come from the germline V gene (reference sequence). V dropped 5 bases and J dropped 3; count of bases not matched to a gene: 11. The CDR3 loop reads CASSLTSGSLALYEQYF. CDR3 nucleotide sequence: TGTGCCAGCAGTCTGACTAGCGGGAGTTTAGCTCTCTACGAGCAGTACTTC.

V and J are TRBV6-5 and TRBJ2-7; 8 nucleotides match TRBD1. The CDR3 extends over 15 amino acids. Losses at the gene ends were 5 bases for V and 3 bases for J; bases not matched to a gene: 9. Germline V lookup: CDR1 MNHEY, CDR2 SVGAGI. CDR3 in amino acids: CASSPSGTGGYEQYF. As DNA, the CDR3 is TGTGCCAGCAGTCCCTCGGGGACAGGAGGCTACGAGCAGTACTTC.

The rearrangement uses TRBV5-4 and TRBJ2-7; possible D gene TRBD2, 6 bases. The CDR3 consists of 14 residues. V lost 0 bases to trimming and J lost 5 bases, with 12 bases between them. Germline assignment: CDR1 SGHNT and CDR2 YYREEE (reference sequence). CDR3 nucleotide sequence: TGTGCCAGCAGCTTGGGGTCGGGGGTGGACGAGCAGTACTTC. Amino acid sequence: CASSLGSGVDEQYF.

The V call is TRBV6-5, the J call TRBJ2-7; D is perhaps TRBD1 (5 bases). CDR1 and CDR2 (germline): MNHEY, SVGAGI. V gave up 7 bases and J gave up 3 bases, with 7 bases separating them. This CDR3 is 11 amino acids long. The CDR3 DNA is TGTGCCAGCAAAGGGGTCTACGAGCAGTACTTC. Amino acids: CASKGVYEQYF.

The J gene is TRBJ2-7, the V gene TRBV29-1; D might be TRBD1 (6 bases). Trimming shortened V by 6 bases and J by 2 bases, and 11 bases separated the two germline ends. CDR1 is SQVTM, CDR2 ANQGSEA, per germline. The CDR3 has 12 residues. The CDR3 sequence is CSVRQDTYEQYF. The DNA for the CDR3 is TGCAGCGTCCGACAGGACACCTACGAGCAGTACTTC.

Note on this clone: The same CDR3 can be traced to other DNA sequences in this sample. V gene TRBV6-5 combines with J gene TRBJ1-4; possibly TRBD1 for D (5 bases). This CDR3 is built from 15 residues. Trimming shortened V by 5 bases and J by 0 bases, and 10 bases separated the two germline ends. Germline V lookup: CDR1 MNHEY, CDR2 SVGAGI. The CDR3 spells CASSPAGATNEKLFF. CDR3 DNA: TGTGCCAGCAGTCCTGCGGGGGCAACTAATGAAAAACTGTTTTTT.

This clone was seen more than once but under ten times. CDR3 DNA: TGTGCCAGCAGTTCCGGACAGGGCCACACTAACTATGGCTACACCTTC. Translated: CASSSGQGHTNYGYTF. The chain is built from TRBV28 and TRBJ1-2; 8 nucleotides agree with TRBD1. After removal of 4 bases from V and 0 bases from J, the junction contained 7 bases not matched to a gene. CDR3 size: 16 residues. Germline lookup yields CDR1 MDHEN and CDR2 SYDVKM.

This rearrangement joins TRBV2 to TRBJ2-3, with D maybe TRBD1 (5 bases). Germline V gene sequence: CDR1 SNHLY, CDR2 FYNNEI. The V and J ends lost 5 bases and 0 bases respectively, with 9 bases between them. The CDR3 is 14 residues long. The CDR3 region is CASSIQVSTDTQYF. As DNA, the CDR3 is TGTGCCAGCAGTATACAGGTTAGCACAGATACGCAGTATTTT.

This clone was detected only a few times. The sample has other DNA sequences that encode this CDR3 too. In DNA form, the CDR3 reads TGTGCCAGCAGCTTGGAGACGGGGACTGGGGCCAACGTCCTGACTTTC. Encoded protein: CASSLETGTGANVLTF. This chain links TRBV5-8 with TRBJ2-6; D possibly corresponds to TRBD2 (5 bases). V was clipped by 0 bases and J by 2 bases, with 9 bases between them. Germline V gene lookup returns CDR1 SGHTS and CDR2 YDEGEE. The CDR3 loop spans 16 amino acids.

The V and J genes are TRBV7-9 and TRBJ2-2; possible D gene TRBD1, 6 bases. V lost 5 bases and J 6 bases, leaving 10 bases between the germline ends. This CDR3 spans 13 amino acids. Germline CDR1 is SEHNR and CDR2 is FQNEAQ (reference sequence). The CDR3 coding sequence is TGTGCCAGCAGCGTCAGGGGAGCCGGGGAGCTGTTTTTT. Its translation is CASSVRGAGELFF.

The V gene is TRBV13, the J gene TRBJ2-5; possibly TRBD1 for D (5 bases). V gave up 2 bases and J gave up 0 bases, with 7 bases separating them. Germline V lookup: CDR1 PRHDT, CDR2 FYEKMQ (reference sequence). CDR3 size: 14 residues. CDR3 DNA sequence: TGTGCCAGCAGCTTAAGACAGCACCAAGAGACCCAGTACTTC. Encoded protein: CASSLRQHQETQYF.

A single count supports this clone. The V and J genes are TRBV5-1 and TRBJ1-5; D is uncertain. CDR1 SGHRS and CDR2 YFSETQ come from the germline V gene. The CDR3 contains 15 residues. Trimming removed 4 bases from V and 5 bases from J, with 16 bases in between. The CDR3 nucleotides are TGCGCCAGCAGCCCGGAGGGAGAAGGGTATCAGCCCCAGCATTTT. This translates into CASSPEGEGYQPQHF.

The CDR3 DNA is TGTGCCAGCAGCTTTCTAGAGCTTATGATGGAGGGTGGCTACACCTTC. Translating it yields CASSFLELMMEGGYTF. This chain joins TRBV5-6 and TRBJ1-2; D is uncertain. The CDR3 length is 16 residues. Trimming pared 2 bases from V and 7 bases from J, leaving 21 bases between. CDR1 and CDR2 from the germline V gene are SGHDT and YYEEEE. The variable domain in full, completed from reference TRBV5-6 and TRBJ1-2, reads DAGVTQSPTHLIKTRGQQVTLRCSPKSGHDTVSWYQQALGQGPQFIFQYYEEEERQRGNFPDRFSGHQFPNYSSELNVNALLLGDSALYLCASSFLELMMEGGYTFGSGTRLTVV.

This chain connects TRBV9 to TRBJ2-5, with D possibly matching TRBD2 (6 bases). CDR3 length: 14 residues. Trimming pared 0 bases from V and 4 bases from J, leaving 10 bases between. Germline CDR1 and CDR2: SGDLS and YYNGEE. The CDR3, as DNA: TGTGCCAGCAGCGTAGGAAGGGGAGGAGAGACCCAGTACTTC. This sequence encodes CASSVGRGGETQYF.

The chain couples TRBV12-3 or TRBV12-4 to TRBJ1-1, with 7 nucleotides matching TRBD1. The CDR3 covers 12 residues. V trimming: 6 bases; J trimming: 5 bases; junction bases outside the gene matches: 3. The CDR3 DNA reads TGTGCCAGCAGACAGGGGCGGACTGAAGCTTTCTTT. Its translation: CASRQGRTEAFF.

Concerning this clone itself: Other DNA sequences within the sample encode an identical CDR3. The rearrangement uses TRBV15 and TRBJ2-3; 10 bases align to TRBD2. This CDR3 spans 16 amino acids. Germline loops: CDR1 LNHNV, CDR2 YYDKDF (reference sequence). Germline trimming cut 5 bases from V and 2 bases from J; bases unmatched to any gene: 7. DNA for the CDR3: TGTGCCACCAGCGCCCGACTAGCGGGTGTCACAGATACGCAGTATTTT. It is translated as CATSARLAGVTDTQYF. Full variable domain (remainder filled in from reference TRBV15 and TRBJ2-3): DAMVIQNPRYQVTQFGKPVTLSCSQTLNHNVMYWYQQKSSQAPKLLFHYYDKDFNNEADTPDNFQSRRPNTSFCFLDIRSPGLGDTAMYLCATSARLAGVTDTQYFGPGTRLTVL.

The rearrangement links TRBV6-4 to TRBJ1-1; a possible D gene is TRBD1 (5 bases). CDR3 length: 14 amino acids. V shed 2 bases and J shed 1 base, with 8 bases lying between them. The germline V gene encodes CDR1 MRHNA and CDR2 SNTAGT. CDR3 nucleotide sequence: TGTGCCAGCAGTGACGGAGGGGAGAACACTGAAGCTTTCTTT. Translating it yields CASSDGGENTEAFF.

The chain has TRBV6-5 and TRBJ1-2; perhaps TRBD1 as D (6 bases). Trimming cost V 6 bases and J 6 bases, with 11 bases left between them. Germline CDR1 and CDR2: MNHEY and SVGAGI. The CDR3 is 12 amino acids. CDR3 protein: CASSPGTHGYTF. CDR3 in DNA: TGTGCCAGCAGCCCCGGGACACATGGCTACACCTTC.

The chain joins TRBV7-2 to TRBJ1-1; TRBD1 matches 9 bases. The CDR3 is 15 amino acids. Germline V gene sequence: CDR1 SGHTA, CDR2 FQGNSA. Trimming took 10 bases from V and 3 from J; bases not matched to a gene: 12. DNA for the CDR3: TGTGCCACCAGACCCGGGGACAGGGCGCACACTGAAGCTTTCTTT. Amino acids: CATRPGDRAHTEAFF.

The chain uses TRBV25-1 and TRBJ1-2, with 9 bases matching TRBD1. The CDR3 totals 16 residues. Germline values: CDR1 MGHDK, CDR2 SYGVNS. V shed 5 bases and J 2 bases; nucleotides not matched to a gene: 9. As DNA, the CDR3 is TGTGCCAGCAGTTACCTCCGCGGGACAGGGAACTATGGCTACACCTTC. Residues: CASSYLRGTGNYGYTF.

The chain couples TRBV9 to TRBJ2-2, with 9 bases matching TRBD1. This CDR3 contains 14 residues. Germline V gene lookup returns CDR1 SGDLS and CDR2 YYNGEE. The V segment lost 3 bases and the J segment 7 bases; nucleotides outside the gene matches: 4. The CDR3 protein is CASSATGGGGELFF. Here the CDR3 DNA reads TGTGCCAGCAGCGCTACAGGGGGCGGCGGGGAGCTGTTTTTT.

The CDR3 nucleotides read TGTGCCAGCAGACCGGGACAGGGTTCCACAGATACGCAGTATTTT. Translating gives CASRPGQGSTDTQYF. This chain uses TRBV28 with TRBJ2-3; 9 bases map to TRBD1. Germline-derived CDR1 and CDR2 are MDHEN and SYDVKM. The trim removed 6 bases at V and 2 bases at J, leaving 6 bases unmatched. The CDR3 sequence is 15 residues long.